The clone carrying this TCR beta chain was counted at least ten times. V shed 4 bases and J shed 0 bases, with 14 bases lying between them. The CDR3 covers 15 residues. CDR1 is SGHRS, CDR2 YFSETQ, per germline. This sample stems from a study of T-cell reconstitution after alpha-beta-depleted transplantation in children. A TCRbeta library incorporating unique molecular identifiers was prepared. One entry per CDR3 protein, called by TCRdb with MiXCR from the PCR reads. This sample has 150,000 to 250,000 distinct CDR3 sequences, with about 14% found just once. The sequencing here drew on PBMCs from the stem cell graft donor, taken from the stem cell graft. This chain uses TRBV5-1 with TRBJ2-7; D remains ambiguous. This clonotype originated in a human donor who donated a stem cell graft to a child with acute lymphoblastic leukemia. This CDR3 reads CASSQRLSSSYEQYF. CDR3 nucleotides: TGCGCCAGCAGCCAGAGATTATCGAGCTCCTACGAGCAGTACTTC. The complete variable domain, with remaining parts taken from reference TRBV5-1 and TRBJ2-7, reads KAGVTQTPRYLIKTRGQQVTLSCSPISGHRSVSWYQQTPGQGLQFLFEYFSETQRNKGNFPGRFSGRQFSNSRSEMNVSTLELGDSALYLCASSQRLSSSYEQYFGPGTRLTVT.